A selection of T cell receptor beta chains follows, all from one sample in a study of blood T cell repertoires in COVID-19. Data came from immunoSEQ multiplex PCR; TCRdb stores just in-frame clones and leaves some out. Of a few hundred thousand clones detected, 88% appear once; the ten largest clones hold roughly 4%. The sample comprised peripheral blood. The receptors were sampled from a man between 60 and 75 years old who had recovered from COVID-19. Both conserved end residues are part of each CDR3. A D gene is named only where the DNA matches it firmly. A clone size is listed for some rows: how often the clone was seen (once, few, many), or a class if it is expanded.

CDR3nt: TGTGCCAGCAGCCTCAGGGGAATGAATTCACCCCTCCACTTT
CDR3aa: CASSLRGMNSPLHF
abundance: NA
v_gene: TRBV5-6
j_gene: TRBJ1-6
d_gene: NA

CDR3nt: TGTGCCAGCAGTCCAAGACAGGGGGGAAAAAACATTCAGTACTTC
CDR3aa: CASSPRQGGKNIQYF
abundance: NA
v_gene: TRBV6-4
j_gene: TRBJ2-4
d_gene: TRBD1

CDR3nt: TGTGCCAGCAGCTTAGGTCTGGCAGGGAACTATGGCTACACCTTC
CDR3aa: CASSLGLAGNYGYTF
abundance: NA
v_gene: TRBV11-2
j_gene: TRBJ1-2
d_gene: NA

CDR3nt: TGTGCCACCAGTGATGGGGGGAGAACGGAGACCCAGTACTTC
CDR3aa: CATSDGGRTETQYF
abundance: NA
v_gene: TRBV24-1
j_gene: TRBJ2-5
d_gene: NA

CDR3nt: TGTGCCAGCAGCCAAAGTGGGACAGGGGTGACTGAAGCTTTCTTT
CDR3aa: CASSQSGTGVTEAFF
abundance: NA
v_gene: TRBV3-1/TRBV3-2
j_gene: TRBJ1-1
d_gene: TRBD1

CDR3nt: TGTGCCAGCAGCCACGGACTTAAACTGTTTTTT
CDR3aa: CASSHGLKLFF
abundance: NA
v_gene: TRBV6-2/TRBV6-3
j_gene: TRBJ1-4
d_gene: NA

CDR3nt: TGTGCCATCAGTGAGTCGACTAGCGGGGGCCTAGAGAGCACAGATACGCAGTATTTT
CDR3aa: CAISESTSGGLESTDTQYF
abundance: NA
v_gene: TRBV10-3
j_gene: TRBJ2-3
d_gene: TRBD2

CDR3nt: TGTGCCAGCAGTCCCGGAGGAAGTACGCAGTATTTT
CDR3aa: CASSPGGSTQYF
abundance: NA
v_gene: TRBV7-2
j_gene: TRBJ2-3
d_gene: NA

CDR3nt: TGTGCCAGCGGGGCGGTGAACTATGGCTACACCTTC
CDR3aa: CASGAVNYGYTF
abundance: NA
v_gene: TRBV6-5
j_gene: TRBJ1-2
d_gene: NA

CDR3nt: TGTGCCAGCAGTTGGTCCCCTTCGGACAGGGGAGGCACTGAAGCTTTCTTT
CDR3aa: CASSWSPSDRGGTEAFF
abundance: NA
v_gene: TRBV27
j_gene: TRBJ1-1
d_gene: TRBD1

CDR3nt: TGCGCCAGCAGCCTGGGTTTCTTAGCGGGGGGGACACTACCCTACGAGCAGTACTTC
CDR3aa: CASSLGFLAGGTLPYEQYF
abundance: NA
v_gene: TRBV5-1
j_gene: TRBJ2-7
d_gene: TRBD2

CDR3nt: TGTGCCACCAGTGAAGGGGGCGGACTCCCAAGCACAGATACGCAGTATTTT
CDR3aa: CATSEGGGLPSTDTQYF
abundance: NA
v_gene: TRBV24-1
j_gene: TRBJ2-3
d_gene: TRBD1

CDR3nt: TGTGCCAGCAGCCCGGGACATCCCTCCTACGAGCAGTACTTC
CDR3aa: CASSPGHPSYEQYF
abundance: NA
v_gene: TRBV6-5
j_gene: TRBJ2-7
d_gene: NA

CDR3nt: TGTGCCAGCAGTTTCCGGACAGGAAACGAAAAACTGTTTTTT
CDR3aa: CASSFRTGNEKLFF
abundance: NA
v_gene: TRBV27
j_gene: TRBJ1-4
d_gene: TRBD1

CDR3nt: TGTGCCAGCAGCGTTCGACTAGCGGGGGGCAGCGAGCAGTTCTTC
CDR3aa: CASSVRLAGGSEQFF
abundance: once
v_gene: TRBV9
j_gene: TRBJ2-1
d_gene: TRBD2

CDR3nt: TGTGCCAGCAGGAGGACAGGGGGAAATGAAAAACTGTTTTTT
CDR3aa: CASRRTGGNEKLFF
abundance: NA
v_gene: TRBV6-5
j_gene: TRBJ1-4
d_gene: TRBD1

CDR3nt: TGTGCCAGCAGCATCCACTTACTAGATTCGAATGAGCAGTTCTTC
CDR3aa: CASSIHLLDSNEQFF
abundance: NA
v_gene: TRBV5-6
j_gene: TRBJ2-1
d_gene: NA

CDR3nt: TGTGCCAGCAGCAAAGATCAGACAGGAAGAAGGACAGATACGCAGTATTTT
CDR3aa: CASSKDQTGRRTDTQYF
abundance: NA
v_gene: TRBV21-1
j_gene: TRBJ2-3
d_gene: NA

CDR3nt: TGTGCTAGCAGCTTTGGAACGGGGGGGCGTGGGACCCAGTACTTC
CDR3aa: CASSFGTGGRGTQYF
abundance: NA
v_gene: TRBV7-7
j_gene: TRBJ2-5
d_gene: TRBD2

CDR3nt: TGTGCCAGCAGTGAGCTCTATGACAGGGGAGGAAGGCAGCCCCAGCATTTT
CDR3aa: CASSELYDRGGRQPQHF
abundance: NA
v_gene: TRBV6-1
j_gene: TRBJ1-5
d_gene: TRBD1

CDR3nt: TGTGCCAGTAGAGGGACAGGGATGCTGTTTTTT
CDR3aa: CASRGTGMLFF
abundance: NA
v_gene: TRBV19
j_gene: TRBJ2-2
d_gene: TRBD1

CDR3nt: TGCGCCAGCAGTCAACCAAGTCCCGGGACAGGGAAAGGCGGTACAACTAATGAAAAACTGTTTTTT
CDR3aa: CASSQPSPGTGKGGTTNEKLFF
abundance: NA
v_gene: TRBV23-1
j_gene: TRBJ1-4
d_gene: TRBD1

CDR3nt: TGTGCCAGCAGCGTAGATGCGGGGGGCGATTCCGACGAGCAGTACTTC
CDR3aa: CASSVDAGGDSDEQYF
abundance: NA
v_gene: TRBV9
j_gene: TRBJ2-7
d_gene: TRBD2

CDR3nt: TGTGCCAGTAGTATTACGAGATGGGGACAGAGTATCACCGGGGAGCTGTTTTTT
CDR3aa: CASSITRWGQSITGELFF
abundance: few
v_gene: TRBV19
j_gene: TRBJ2-2
d_gene: TRBD1

CDR3nt: TGTGCCAGCAGCTTGCAGCGGGGGGCCCCAATAATAAGCACAGATACGCAGTATTTT
CDR3aa: CASSLQRGAPIISTDTQYF
abundance: NA
v_gene: TRBV7-2
j_gene: TRBJ2-3
d_gene: TRBD2

CDR3nt: TGCGCCAGCAGGGGGACAGGGAAAGATACGCAGTATTTT
CDR3aa: CASRGTGKDTQYF
abundance: once
v_gene: TRBV10-1
j_gene: TRBJ2-3
d_gene: TRBD1

CDR3nt: TGCGCCAGCAGCTTGGGAATTGGGCTAGAGCAGTACTTC
CDR3aa: CASSLGIGLEQYF
abundance: NA
v_gene: TRBV5-1
j_gene: TRBJ2-7
d_gene: NA

CDR3nt: TGTGCCAGCAGTGTGGGCAGGGGGAATGTGATCTATGGCTACACCTTC
CDR3aa: CASSVGRGNVIYGYTF
abundance: NA
v_gene: TRBV2
j_gene: TRBJ1-2
d_gene: TRBD1

CDR3nt: TGTGCCAGCAGTCCAGGGACAGACGCTCAGCCCCAGCATTTT
CDR3aa: CASSPGTDAQPQHF
abundance: NA
v_gene: TRBV27
j_gene: TRBJ1-5
d_gene: TRBD1

CDR3nt: TGTGCCAGCAGCTTGGTTCAGGGTAGGACCACTGAAGCTTTCTTT
CDR3aa: CASSLVQGRTTEAFF
abundance: NA
v_gene: TRBV5-5
j_gene: TRBJ1-1
d_gene: NA

CDR3nt: TGCAGCGTTGACGGCGCAGGGGGGTTGGGCGAGCAGTACTTC
CDR3aa: CSVDGAGGLGEQYF
abundance: NA
v_gene: TRBV29-1
j_gene: TRBJ2-7
d_gene: NA

CDR3nt: TGTGCCAGCAGCTTGGTGGAGGTCCGCATCTCTGGAAACACCATATATTTT
CDR3aa: CASSLVEVRISGNTIYF
abundance: few
v_gene: TRBV5-5
j_gene: TRBJ1-3
d_gene: NA

CDR3nt: TGTGCCAGCTCACCTATGCAAGGAGCAGATACGCAGTATTTT
CDR3aa: CASSPMQGADTQYF
abundance: NA
v_gene: TRBV18
j_gene: TRBJ2-3
d_gene: NA

CDR3nt: TGTGCCAGCAGCCGGGTGGACACGAGTACCGAGACCCAGTACTTC
CDR3aa: CASSRVDTSTETQYF
abundance: NA
v_gene: TRBV3-1/TRBV3-2
j_gene: TRBJ2-5
d_gene: NA

CDR3nt: TGTGCCAGCAGCTTAGCCAGGCGGGGTACCTACAATGAGCAGTTCTTC
CDR3aa: CASSLARRGTYNEQFF
abundance: NA
v_gene: TRBV7-6
j_gene: TRBJ2-1
d_gene: NA

CDR3nt: TGTGCCAGCAGCCAACAGGACAGGGTAGATGAGCAGTTCTTC
CDR3aa: CASSQQDRVDEQFF
abundance: NA
v_gene: TRBV4-2
j_gene: TRBJ2-1
d_gene: TRBD1

CDR3nt: TGTGCCAGCAGCTTATTGCCAGGCAAAAACATTCAGTACTTC
CDR3aa: CASSLLPGKNIQYF
abundance: NA
v_gene: TRBV11-3
j_gene: TRBJ2-4
d_gene: NA

CDR3nt: TGTGCCAGCAGTGCCGGGGCCTACGAGCAGTACTTC
CDR3aa: CASSAGAYEQYF
abundance: NA
v_gene: TRBV2
j_gene: TRBJ2-7
d_gene: NA

CDR3nt: TGTGCCAGCACCACCGGGGGTCCGAATTCACCCCTCCACTTT
CDR3aa: CASTTGGPNSPLHF
abundance: NA
v_gene: TRBV6-5
j_gene: TRBJ1-6
d_gene: NA

CDR3nt: TGTGCCAGCATGACAGGGGGCCTATCTGGGGCCAACGTCCTGACTTTC
CDR3aa: CASMTGGLSGANVLTF
abundance: NA
v_gene: TRBV2
j_gene: TRBJ2-6
d_gene: TRBD1

CDR3nt: TGTGCCAGCAGTTACTCGACGACAGGGCTTAACTATGGCTACACCTTC
CDR3aa: CASSYSTTGLNYGYTF
abundance: NA
v_gene: TRBV6-2/TRBV6-3
j_gene: TRBJ1-2
d_gene: TRBD1

CDR3nt: TGTGCCAGCAGTAATCACAGGGTGGGGTCCTACAATGAGCAGTTCTTC
CDR3aa: CASSNHRVGSYNEQFF
abundance: NA
v_gene: TRBV27
j_gene: TRBJ2-1
d_gene: NA

CDR3nt: TGTGCCAGCAGCATGGGGAGGACTGAAGCTTTCTTT
CDR3aa: CASSMGRTEAFF
abundance: NA
v_gene: TRBV5-6
j_gene: TRBJ1-1
d_gene: NA

CDR3nt: TGTGCCAGCAGTTCCCTCATAGCGGGGGTTAGAGATACGCAGTATTTT
CDR3aa: CASSSLIAGVRDTQYF
abundance: NA
v_gene: TRBV6-2/TRBV6-3
j_gene: TRBJ2-3
d_gene: TRBD2

CDR3nt: TGTGCCAGCAGCTCAGGGTTAGCCGAGCAGTACTTC
CDR3aa: CASSSGLAEQYF
abundance: once
v_gene: TRBV5-8
j_gene: TRBJ2-7
d_gene: NA

CDR3nt: TGTGCCAGCAGCCCCCCGGACACGAGAGACAATGAGCAGTTCTTC
CDR3aa: CASSPPDTRDNEQFF
abundance: NA
v_gene: TRBV7-2
j_gene: TRBJ2-1
d_gene: NA

CDR3nt: TGTGCCAGCAGCTCGACAGGGATTAGCACAGATACGCAGTATTTT
CDR3aa: CASSSTGISTDTQYF
abundance: NA
v_gene: TRBV7-9
j_gene: TRBJ2-3
d_gene: TRBD1

CDR3nt: TGTGCCAGTAGAAAGGGGCCGGTGAATGAGCAGTTCTTC
CDR3aa: CASRKGPVNEQFF
abundance: NA
v_gene: TRBV19
j_gene: TRBJ2-1
d_gene: NA

CDR3nt: TGTGCCAGCTCACCACCCGGGGATGAGCAGTTCTTC
CDR3aa: CASSPPGDEQFF
abundance: many
v_gene: TRBV18
j_gene: TRBJ2-1
d_gene: NA